Each of the 4 T cell receptor beta chains below was sequenced from the same sample in a study of siplizumab effects on memory and regulatory T cells. TCRdb keeps only in-frame clones here, not all; method: immunoSEQ multiplex PCR. Of about 63,000 clones listed, roughly 83% are singletons. Source material: memory CD4+ T cells sorted from blood. The receptors come from a human donor in good health.

This clone was detected only once. The chain joins TRBV15 to TRBJ1-1; D remains ambiguous. Trimming removed 0 bases from V and 8 bases from J, with 7 bases in between. Per the germline V gene, CDR1 is LNHNV and CDR2 is YYDKDF (reference sequence). The CDR3 loop spans 12 amino acids. The CDR3 protein is CATSRDVGEAFF. For the CDR3, the DNA is TGTGCCACCAGCAGAGATGTCGGGGAAGCTTTCTTT.

This clone has just a few counts. The chain links TRBV2 to TRBJ1-2; no firm D call. V was pared by 1 base and J by 9 bases, with 3 bases between. The CDR3 contains 10 residues. Germline V gene data show CDR1 as SNHLY and CDR2 as FYNNEI. The CDR3 sequence: CASSEGRYTF. CDR3 in DNA: TGTGCCAGCAGTGAAGGGCGCTACACCTTC.

The genes are TRBV14 and TRBJ2-7; D is uncertain. The CDR3 has 13 amino acids. Germline V gene sequence: CDR1 SGHDN, CDR2 FVKESK. V gave up 5 bases and J gave up 1 base, with 9 bases separating them. As DNA, the CDR3 is TGTGCCAGCAGCTCCTATATATCCTACGAGCAGTACTTC. Its translation is CASSSYISYEQYF. Full variable domain (rest looked up from reference TRBV14 and TRBJ2-7): EAGVTQFPSHSVIEKGQTVTLRCDPISGHDNLYWYRRVMGKEIKFLLHFVKESKQDESGMPNNRFLAERTGGTYSTLKVQPAELEDSGVYFCASSSYISYEQYFGPGTRLTVT.

V is TRBV2 and J is TRBJ2-1; D call uncertain. The CDR3 is 14 residues long. V was pared by 4 bases and J by 4 bases, with 11 bases between. Looked up from germline, CDR1 is SNHLY and CDR2 is FYNNEI. The CDR3 protein is CASSGWVGYNEQFF. The CDR3 DNA reads as TGTGCCAGCAGTGGTTGGGTCGGTTACAATGAGCAGTTCTTC.